This T cell receptor beta chain was retrieved from a study of identical twins. This clonotype was detected many times. Its antigen is not known. Germline CDR1 and CDR2: LGHDT and YNNKEL (reference sequence). The V end was cut by 1 base, the J end by 4 bases, with 6 bases between. The CDR3 totals 13 residues. Study observations and caveats: Beta out-of-frame sequences showed weaker excess twin sharing.

Each CDR3 protein gets one entry after TCRdb re-called the 5' RACE reads with MiXCR. Of approximately 670,000 distinct CDR3 sequences in the sample, approximately 6.1% were seen once. This receptor was taken from a man in his late teens or twenties in good health. The sample was naive T cells sorted from blood. The chain recombines TRBV3-1 with TRBJ2-3; TRBD2 might be the D (6 bases). The CDR3 nucleotides are TGTGCCAGCAGCCAAGGCGGGGCAGATACGCAGTATTTT. Its protein product is CASSQGGADTQYF.